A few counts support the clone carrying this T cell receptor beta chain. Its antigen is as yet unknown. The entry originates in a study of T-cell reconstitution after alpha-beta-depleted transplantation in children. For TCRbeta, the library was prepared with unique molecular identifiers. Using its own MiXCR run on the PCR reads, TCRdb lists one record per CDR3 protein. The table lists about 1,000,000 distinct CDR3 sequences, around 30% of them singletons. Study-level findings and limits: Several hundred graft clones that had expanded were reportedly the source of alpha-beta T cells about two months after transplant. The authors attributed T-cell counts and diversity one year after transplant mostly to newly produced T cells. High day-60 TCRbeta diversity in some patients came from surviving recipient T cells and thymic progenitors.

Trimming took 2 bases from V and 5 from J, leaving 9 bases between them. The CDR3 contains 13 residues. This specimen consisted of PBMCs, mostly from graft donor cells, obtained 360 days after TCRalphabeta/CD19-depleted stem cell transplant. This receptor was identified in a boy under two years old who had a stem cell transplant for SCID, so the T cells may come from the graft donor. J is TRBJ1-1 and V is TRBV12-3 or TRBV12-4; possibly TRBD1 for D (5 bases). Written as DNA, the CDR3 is TGTGCCAGCAGTTTACAGGAGGGGACTGAAGCTTTCTTT. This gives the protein CASSLQEGTEAFF.